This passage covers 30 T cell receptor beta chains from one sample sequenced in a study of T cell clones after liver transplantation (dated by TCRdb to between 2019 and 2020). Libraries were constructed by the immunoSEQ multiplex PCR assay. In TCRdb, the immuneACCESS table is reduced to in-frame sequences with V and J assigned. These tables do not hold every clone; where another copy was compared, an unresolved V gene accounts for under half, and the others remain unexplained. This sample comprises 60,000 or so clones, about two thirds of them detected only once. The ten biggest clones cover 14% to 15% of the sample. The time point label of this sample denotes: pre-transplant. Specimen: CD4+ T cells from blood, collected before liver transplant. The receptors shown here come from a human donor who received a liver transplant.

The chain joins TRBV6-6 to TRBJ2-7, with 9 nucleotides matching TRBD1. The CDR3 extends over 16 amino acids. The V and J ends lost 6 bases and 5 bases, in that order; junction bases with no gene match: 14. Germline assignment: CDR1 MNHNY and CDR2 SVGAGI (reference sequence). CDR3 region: CASRPTPGQGFNEQYF. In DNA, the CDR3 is TGTGCCAGCAGACCTACACCGGGACAGGGTTTCAACGAGCAGTACTTC.

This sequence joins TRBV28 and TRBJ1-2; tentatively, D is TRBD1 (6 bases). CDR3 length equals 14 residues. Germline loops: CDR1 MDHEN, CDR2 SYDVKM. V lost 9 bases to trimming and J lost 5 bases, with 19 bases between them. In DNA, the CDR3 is TGTGCCAGTAGTCCGGGACAATCGCGGTATGGCTACACCTTC. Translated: CASSPGQSRYGYTF.

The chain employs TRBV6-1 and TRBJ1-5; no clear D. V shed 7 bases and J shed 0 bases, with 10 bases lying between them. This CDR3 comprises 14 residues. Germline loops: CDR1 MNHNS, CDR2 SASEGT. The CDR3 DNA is TGTGCCAGCAACGGCGGGTATAGCAATCAGCCCCAGCATTTT. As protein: CASNGGYSNQPQHF.

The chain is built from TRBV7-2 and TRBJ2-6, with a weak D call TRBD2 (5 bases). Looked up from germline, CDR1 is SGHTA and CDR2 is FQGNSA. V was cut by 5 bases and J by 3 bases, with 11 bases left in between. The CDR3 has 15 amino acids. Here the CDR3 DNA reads TGTGCCAGCAGCCCCCTCGACTATGGGGCCAACGTCCTGACTTTC. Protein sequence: CASSPLDYGANVLTF.

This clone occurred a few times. This CDR3 is CASSLDWGPQGAFF. The CDR3 nucleotides read TGTGCCAGCAGCTTAGACTGGGGGCCGCAAGGAGCTTTCTTT. The rearrangement links TRBV7-9 to TRBJ1-1; D might be TRBD1 (6 bases). Looked up from germline, CDR1 is SEHNR and CDR2 is FQNEAQ (reference sequence). V was pared by 1 base and J by 10 bases, with 16 bases between. The CDR3 runs 14 residues.

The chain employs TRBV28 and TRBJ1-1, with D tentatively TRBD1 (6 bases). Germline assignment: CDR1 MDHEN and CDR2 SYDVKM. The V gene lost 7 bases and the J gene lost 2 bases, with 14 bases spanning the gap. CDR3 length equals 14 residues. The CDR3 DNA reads TGTGCCAGCACCCAGTGGACAGCCAACACTGAAGCTTTCTTT. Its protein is CASTQWTANTEAFF.

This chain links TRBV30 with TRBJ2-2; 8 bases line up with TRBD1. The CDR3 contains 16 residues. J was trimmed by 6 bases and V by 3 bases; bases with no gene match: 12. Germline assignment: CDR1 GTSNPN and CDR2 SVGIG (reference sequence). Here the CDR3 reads CAWRPADRGWAGELFF. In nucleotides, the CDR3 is TGTGCCTGGAGGCCAGCCGACAGGGGTTGGGCCGGGGAGCTGTTTTTT.

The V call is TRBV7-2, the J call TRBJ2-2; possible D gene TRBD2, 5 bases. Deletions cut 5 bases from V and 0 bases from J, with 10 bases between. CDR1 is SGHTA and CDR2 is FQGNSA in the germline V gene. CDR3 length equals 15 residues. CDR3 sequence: CASSPRDSNTGELFF. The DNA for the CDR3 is TGTGCCAGCAGCCCACGGGATTCGAACACCGGGGAGCTGTTTTTT.

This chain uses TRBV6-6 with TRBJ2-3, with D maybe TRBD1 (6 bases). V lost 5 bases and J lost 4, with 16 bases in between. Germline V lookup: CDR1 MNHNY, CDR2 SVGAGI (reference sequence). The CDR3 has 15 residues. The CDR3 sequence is CASSQNGAGADTQYF. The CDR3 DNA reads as TGTGCCAGCAGTCAGAACGGGGCAGGGGCAGATACGCAGTATTTT.

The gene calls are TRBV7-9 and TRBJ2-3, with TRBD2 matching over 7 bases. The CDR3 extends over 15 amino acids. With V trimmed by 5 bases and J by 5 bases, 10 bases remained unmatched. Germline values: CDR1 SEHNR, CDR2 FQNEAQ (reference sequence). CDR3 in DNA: TGTGCCAGCAGCCCCTTGGGGAGGGTCCAAGATACGCAGTATTTT. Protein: CASSPLGRVQDTQYF.

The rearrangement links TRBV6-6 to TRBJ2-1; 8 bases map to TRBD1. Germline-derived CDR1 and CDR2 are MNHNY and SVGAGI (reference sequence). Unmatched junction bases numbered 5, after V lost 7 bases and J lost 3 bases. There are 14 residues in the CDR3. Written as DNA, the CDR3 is TGTGCCAGCAACCCGACAGGGGTCTACAATGAGCAGTTCTTC. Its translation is CASNPTGVYNEQFF.

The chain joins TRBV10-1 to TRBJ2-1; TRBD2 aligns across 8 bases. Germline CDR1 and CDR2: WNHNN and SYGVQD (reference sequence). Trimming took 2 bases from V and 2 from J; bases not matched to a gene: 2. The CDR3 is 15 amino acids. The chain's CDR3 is CASSESGGPYNEQFF. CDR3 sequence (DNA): TGCGCCAGCAGTGAGAGCGGGGGTCCCTACAATGAGCAGTTCTTC.

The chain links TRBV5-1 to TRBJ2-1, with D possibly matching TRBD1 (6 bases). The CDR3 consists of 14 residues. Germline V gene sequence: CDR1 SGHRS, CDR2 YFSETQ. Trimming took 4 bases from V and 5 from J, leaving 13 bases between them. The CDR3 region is CASSLDSTDNEQFF. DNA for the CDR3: TGCGCCAGCAGCCTGGACAGTACGGACAATGAGCAGTTCTTC.

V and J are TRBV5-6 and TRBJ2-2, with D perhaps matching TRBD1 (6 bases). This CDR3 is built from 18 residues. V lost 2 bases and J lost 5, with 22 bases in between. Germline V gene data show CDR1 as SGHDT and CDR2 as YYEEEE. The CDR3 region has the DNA TGTGCCAGCAGCTTTAACCCCAACAGGGTAGAAACTACCGGGGAGCTGTTTTTT. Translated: CASSFNPNRVETTGELFF.

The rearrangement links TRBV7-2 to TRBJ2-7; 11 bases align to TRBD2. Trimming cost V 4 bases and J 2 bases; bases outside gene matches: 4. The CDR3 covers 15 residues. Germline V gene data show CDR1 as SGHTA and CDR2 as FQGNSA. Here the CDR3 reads CASSSLAGGPYEQYF. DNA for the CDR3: TGTGCCAGCAGCTCTCTAGCGGGGGGACCCTACGAGCAGTACTTC.

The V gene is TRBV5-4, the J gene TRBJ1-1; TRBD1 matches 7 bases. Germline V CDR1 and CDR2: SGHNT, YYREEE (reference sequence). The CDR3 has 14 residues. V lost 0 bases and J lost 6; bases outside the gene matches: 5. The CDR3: CASSLEGGGSEAFF. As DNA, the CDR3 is TGTGCCAGCAGCTTGGAAGGGGGCGGTTCTGAAGCTTTCTTT.

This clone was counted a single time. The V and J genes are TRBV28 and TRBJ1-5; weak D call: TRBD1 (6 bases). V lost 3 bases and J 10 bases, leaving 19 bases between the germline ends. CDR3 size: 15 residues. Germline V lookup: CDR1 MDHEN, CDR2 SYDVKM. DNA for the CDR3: TGTGCCAGCAGTTTGGGGTCCGGGGGGGCCGGACCCCAGCATTTT. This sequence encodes CASSLGSGGAGPQHF. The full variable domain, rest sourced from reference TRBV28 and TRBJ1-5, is DVKVTQSSRYLVKRTGEKVFLECVQDMDHENMFWYRQDPGLGLRLIYFSYDVKMKEKGDIPEGYSVSREKKERFSLILESASTNQTSMYLCASSLGSGGAGPQHFGDGTRLSIL.

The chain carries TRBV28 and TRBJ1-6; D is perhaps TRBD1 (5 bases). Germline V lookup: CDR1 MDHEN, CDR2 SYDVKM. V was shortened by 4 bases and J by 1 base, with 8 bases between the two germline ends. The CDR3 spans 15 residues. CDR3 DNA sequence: TGTGCCAGCAGTTGGGGGGGATCCTATAATTCACCCCTCCACTTT. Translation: CASSWGGSYNSPLHF.

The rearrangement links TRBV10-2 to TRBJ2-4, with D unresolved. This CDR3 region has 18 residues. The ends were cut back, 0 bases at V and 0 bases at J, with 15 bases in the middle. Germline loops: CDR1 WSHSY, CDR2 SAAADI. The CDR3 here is CASSESRMANIAKNIQYF. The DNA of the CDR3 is TGCGCCAGCAGTGAGTCGAGGATGGCAAATATAGCCAAAAACATTCAGTACTTC.

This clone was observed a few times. The CDR3 is CASSRGTGQVQYF. The CDR3 DNA is TGTGCCAGCAGCCGTGGGACGGGACAGGTGCAGTATTTT. The chain combines TRBV25-1 with TRBJ2-3; 8 bases align to TRBD1. This CDR3 is built from 13 residues. J was trimmed by 11 bases and V by 6 bases; bases with no gene match: 10. Germline CDR1 reads MGHDK; CDR2 reads SYGVNS.

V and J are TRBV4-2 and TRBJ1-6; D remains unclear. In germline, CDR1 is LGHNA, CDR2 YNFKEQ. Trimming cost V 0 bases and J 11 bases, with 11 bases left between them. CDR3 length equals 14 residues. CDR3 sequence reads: CASSQDRTEAPLHF. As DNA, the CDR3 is TGTGCCAGCAGCCAAGATAGGACGGAGGCACCCCTCCACTTT.

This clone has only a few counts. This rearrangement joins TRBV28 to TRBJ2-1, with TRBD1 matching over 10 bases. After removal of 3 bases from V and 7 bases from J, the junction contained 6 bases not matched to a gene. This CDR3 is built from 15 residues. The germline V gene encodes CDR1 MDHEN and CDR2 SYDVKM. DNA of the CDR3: TGTGCCAGCAGTTTGGGGACAGGGGTAAGAAATGAGCAGTTCTTC. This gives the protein CASSLGTGVRNEQFF.

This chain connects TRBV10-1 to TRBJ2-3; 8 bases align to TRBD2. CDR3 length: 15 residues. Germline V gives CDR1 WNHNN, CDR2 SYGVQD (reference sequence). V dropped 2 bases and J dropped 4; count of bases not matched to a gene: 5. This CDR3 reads CASSELRGGPDTQYF. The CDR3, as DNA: TGCGCCAGCAGTGAGCTACGGGGGGGCCCAGATACGCAGTATTTT.

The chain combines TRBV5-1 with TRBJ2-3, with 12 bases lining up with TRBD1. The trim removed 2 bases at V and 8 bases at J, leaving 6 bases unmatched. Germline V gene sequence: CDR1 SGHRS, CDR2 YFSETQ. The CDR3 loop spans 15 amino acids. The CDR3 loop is CASSFGTGGSGTQYF. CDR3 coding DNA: TGCGCCAGCAGCTTCGGGACAGGGGGCTCTGGTACGCAGTATTTT.

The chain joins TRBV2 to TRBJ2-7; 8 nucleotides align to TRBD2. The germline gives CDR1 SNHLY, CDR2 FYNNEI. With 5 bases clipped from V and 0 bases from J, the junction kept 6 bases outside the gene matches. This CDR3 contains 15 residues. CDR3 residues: CASSFTGGSSYEQYF. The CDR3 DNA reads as TGTGCCAGCAGTTTTACGGGGGGGAGCTCCTACGAGCAGTACTTC. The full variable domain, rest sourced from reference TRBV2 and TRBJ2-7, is EPEVTQTPSHQVTQMGQEVILRCVPISNHLYFYWYRQILGQKVEFLVSFYNNEISEKSEIFDDQFSVERPDGSNFTLKIRSTKLEDSAMYFCASSFTGGSSYEQYFGPGTRLTVT.

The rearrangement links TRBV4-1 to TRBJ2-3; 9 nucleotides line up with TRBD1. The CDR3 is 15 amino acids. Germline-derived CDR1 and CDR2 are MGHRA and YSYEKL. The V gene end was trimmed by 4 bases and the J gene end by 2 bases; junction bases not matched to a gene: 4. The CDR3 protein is CASSRGQGFTDTQYF. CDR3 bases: TGCGCCAGCAGCCGGGGACAGGGATTCACAGATACGCAGTATTTT.

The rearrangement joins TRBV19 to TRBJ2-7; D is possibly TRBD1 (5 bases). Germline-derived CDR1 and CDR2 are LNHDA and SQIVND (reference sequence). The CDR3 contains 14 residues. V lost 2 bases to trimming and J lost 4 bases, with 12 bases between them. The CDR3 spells CASSISRVSYEQYF. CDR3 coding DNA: TGTGCCAGTAGTATATCCAGGGTGTCGTACGAGCAGTACTTC.

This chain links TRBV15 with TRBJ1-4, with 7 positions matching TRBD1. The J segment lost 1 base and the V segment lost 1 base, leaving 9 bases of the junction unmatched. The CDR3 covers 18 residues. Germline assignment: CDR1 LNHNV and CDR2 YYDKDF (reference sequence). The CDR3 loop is CATSRGTEGARTNEKLFF. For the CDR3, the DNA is TGTGCCACCAGCAGAGGAACGGAGGGGGCGCGAACTAATGAAAAACTGTTTTTT. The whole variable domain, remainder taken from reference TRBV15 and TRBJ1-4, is DAMVIQNPRYQVTQFGKPVTLSCSQTLNHNVMYWYQQKSSQAPKLLFHYYDKDFNNEADTPDNFQSRRPNTSFCFLDIRSPGLGDTAMYLCATSRGTEGARTNEKLFFGSGTQLSVL.

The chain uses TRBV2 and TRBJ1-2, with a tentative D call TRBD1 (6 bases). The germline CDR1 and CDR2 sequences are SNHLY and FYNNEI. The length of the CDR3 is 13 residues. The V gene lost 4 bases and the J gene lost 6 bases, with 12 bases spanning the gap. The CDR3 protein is CASSVQGDDGYTF. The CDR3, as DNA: TGTGCCAGCAGTGTACAGGGAGATGATGGCTACACCTTC.

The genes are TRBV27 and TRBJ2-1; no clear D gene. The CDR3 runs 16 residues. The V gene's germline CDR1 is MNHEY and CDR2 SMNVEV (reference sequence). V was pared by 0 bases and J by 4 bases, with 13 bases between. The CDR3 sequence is CASSLSSGATYNEQFF. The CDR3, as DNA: TGTGCCAGCAGTTTATCTTCAGGTGCTACTTACAATGAGCAGTTCTTC.